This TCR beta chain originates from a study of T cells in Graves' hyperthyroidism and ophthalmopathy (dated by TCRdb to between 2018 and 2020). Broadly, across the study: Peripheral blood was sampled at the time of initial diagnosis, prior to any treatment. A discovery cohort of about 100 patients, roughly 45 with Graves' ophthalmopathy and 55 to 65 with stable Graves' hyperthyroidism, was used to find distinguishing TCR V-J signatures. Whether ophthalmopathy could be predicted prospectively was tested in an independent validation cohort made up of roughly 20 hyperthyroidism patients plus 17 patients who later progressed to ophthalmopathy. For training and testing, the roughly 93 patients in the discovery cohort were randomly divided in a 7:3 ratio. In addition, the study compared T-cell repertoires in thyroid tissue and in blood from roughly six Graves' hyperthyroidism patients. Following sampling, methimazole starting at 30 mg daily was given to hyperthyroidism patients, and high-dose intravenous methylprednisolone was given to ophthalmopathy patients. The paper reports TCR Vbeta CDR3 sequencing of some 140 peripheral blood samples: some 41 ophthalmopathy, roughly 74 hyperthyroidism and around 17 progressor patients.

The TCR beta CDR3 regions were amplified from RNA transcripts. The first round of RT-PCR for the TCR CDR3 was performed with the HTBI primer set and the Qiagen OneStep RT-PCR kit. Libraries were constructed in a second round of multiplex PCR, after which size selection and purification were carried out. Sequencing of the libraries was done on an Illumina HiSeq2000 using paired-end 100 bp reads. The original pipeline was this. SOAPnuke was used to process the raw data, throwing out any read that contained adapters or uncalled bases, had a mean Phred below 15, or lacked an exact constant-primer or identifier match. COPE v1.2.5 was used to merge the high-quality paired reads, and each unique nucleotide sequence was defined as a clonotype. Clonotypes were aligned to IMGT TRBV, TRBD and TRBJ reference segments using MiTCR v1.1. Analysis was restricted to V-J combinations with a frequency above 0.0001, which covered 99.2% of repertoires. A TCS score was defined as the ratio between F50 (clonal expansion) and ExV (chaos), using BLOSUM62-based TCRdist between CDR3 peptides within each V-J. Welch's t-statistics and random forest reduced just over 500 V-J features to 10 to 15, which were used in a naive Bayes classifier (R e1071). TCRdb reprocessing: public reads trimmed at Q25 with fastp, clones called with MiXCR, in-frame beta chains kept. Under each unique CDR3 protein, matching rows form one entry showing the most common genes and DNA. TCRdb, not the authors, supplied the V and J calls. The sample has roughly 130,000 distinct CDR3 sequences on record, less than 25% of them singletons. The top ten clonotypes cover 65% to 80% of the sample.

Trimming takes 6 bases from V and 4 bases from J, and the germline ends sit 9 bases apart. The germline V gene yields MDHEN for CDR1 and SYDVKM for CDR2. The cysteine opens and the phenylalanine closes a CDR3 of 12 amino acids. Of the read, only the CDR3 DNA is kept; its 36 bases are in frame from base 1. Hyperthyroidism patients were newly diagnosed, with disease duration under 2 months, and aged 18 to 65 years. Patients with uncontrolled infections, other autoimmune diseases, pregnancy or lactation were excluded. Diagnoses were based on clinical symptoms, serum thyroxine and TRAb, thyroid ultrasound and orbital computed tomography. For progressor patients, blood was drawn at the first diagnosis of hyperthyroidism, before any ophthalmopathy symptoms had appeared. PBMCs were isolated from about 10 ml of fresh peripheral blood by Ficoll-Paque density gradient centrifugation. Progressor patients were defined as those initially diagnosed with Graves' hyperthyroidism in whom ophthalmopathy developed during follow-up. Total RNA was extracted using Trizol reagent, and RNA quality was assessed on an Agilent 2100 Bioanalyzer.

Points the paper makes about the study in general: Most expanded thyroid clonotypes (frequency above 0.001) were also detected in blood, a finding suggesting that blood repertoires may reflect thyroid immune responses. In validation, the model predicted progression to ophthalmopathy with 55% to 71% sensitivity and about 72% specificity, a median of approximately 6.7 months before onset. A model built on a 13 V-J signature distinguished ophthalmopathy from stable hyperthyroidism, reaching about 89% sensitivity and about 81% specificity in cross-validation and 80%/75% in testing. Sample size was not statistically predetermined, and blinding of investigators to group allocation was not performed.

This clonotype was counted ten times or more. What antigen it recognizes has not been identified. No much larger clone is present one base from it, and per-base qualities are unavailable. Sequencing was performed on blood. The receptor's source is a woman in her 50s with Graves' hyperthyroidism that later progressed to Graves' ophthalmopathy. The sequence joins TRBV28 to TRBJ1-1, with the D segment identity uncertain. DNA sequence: TGTGCCAGCAGATTACCGCCCACTGAAGCTTTCTTT. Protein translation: CASRLPPTEAFF.